The next 2 T cell receptor beta chains were all read from a single sample in a study of T cells in tuberculosis. Regarding time point: new active TB diagnosis, blood taken before or within 7 days of starting treatment. TCRdb's copy holds only in-frame clones and misses some; the assay was immunoSEQ multiplex PCR. The data contain more than 35,000 clones, roughly 94% of them singletons. Sequenced material: PBMCs, taken at tuberculosis diagnosis. The receptors were sampled from an adult with tuberculosis.

The rearrangement uses TRBV4-1 and TRBJ2-3; a possible D gene is TRBD2 (7 bases). The CDR3 is made up of 20 amino acids. Germline assignment: CDR1 MGHRA and CDR2 YSYEKL. V lost 3 bases to trimming and J lost 5 bases, with 30 bases between them. The CDR3 coding sequence is TGCGCCAGCAGCCAGCCACCCTTGAAGGGGGGGCCTCCGAACGAAGATACGCAGTATTTT. Translation gives CASSQPPLKGGPPNEDTQYF.

The chain links TRBV12-5 to TRBJ2-7; 8 nucleotides agree with TRBD1. The junction had 6 bases not matched to a gene; V was cut back by 3 bases and J by 2 bases. There are 15 residues in the CDR3. The germline V gene has CDR1 LGHNT and CDR2 FRNRAP. CDR3 region: CASGLGTGGTYEQYF. CDR3 in DNA: TGTGCTAGTGGTTTAGGGACAGGAGGAACCTACGAGCAGTACTTC.